This T cell receptor beta chain was sequenced during a study of cytomegalovirus exposure and HLA in healthy donors. Study background: The 666 first-cohort repertoires shared a platform with the 130 or so validation repertoires, as reported in a later analysis. Whole-study results and caveats: The authors listed some 150 TCR beta chains as cytomegalovirus-associated. High specificity and sensitivity for cytomegalovirus status were reported for the classifier. Usually a TCR sequence was rare, but some public TCRs were found in many donors.

TCRdb keeps only in-frame clones here, not all; method: immunoSEQ multiplex PCR. This sample carries about 74,000 clones, 94% of them seen once, and the ten largest clones take approximately 2%. As regards this clone: The antigen is undetermined.

CDR3 length: 14 amino acids. Trimming took 0 bases from V and 0 from J, leaving 7 bases between them. CDR1 is SGHRS and CDR2 is YFSETQ in the germline V gene. This clonotype originated in a woman in her late teens or twenties in good health and CMV-seropositive. This chain joins TRBV5-1 and TRBJ2-7; no clear D gene. The sequenced sample was PBMCs. The CDR3 DNA follows: TGCGCCAGCAGCTTGGGTGCGGCCTCCTACGAGCAGTACTTC. The encoded protein is CASSLGAASYEQYF.